This TCR beta chain was profiled in a study of tumour-infiltrating T cells in Burkitt lymphoma. Turning to the study itself: All epidemiological Burkitt lymphoma subtypes were represented in the cohort. Overall and progression-free survival were predicted by productive clonality. Whole-study results and caveats: Many Burkitt lymphoma patients shared several public clonotypes.

In the case of this clone: Its antigen is as yet unknown.

Libraries were prepared by immunoSEQ multiplex PCR; TCRdb keeps only in-frame clonotypes and omits some of them. Of about 6,600 clones listed, approximately 87% are singletons. The CDR3 runs to 17 residues. Unmatched junction bases numbered 20, after V lost 5 bases and J lost 8 bases. Germline values: CDR1 MDHEN, CDR2 SYDVKM. This rearrangement joins TRBV28 to TRBJ1-2; 7 nucleotides line up with TRBD1. Sequencing was carried out using tumor tissue. The TCR sequence derives from a human donor with Burkitt lymphoma. CDR3 coding DNA: TGTGCCAGCAGTGGAAGCGACAGGGAGACGGTTCTGGGAGGCTACACCTTC. Protein sequence: CASSGSDRETVLGGYTF.